This paragraph covers one T cell receptor beta chain sequence. These data come from a study of control samples from healthy donors and cancer patients. Per the germline V gene, CDR1 is KGHSH and CDR2 is LQKENI. With V trimmed by 6 bases and J by 4 bases, 9 bases remained unmatched. The CDR3 spans 15 residues. Assay: immunoSEQ multiplex PCR; the TCRdb copy retains only in-frame clones and omits some. The data hold 170,000 or so clones, with over 85% observed a single time. This sequence joins TRBV18 and TRBJ2-1; 7 bases fit TRBD2. Specimen: blood. The receptor was derived from a woman aged 40 to 49 in good health. In nucleotides, the CDR3 is TGTGCCAGCTCCATACAGGCGGGAGTTTACAATGAGCAGTTCTTC. Residues: CASSIQAGVYNEQFF.